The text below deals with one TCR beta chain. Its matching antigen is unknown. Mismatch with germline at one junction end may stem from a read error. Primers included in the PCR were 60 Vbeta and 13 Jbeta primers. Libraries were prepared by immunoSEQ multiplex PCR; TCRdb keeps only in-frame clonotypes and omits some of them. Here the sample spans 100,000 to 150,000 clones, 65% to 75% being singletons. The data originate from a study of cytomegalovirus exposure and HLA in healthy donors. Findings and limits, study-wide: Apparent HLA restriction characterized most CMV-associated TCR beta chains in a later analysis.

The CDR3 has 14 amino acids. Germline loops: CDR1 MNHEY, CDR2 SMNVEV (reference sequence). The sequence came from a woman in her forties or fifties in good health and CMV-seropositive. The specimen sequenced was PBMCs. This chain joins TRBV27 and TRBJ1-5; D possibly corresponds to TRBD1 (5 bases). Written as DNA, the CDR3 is TGTGCCAGCAGTTTAGGGACTGGCAATCGGCCCCAGCATTTT. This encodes CASSLGTGNRPQHF.